This T cell receptor beta chain was sequenced during a study of blood T cells in healthy people across ages (dated by TCRdb to 2015 to 2017). At the level of the whole study: In model experiments, roughly one uniquely barcoded TCR beta cDNA molecule per two T cells was captured by template switching. The study measured age-related changes in TCR beta repertoire diversity using deep sequencing normalized with unique cDNA molecular identifiers. The donors were divided into four age groups: young (average approximately 15 years), middle-aged (approximately 41), aged (approximately 62) and long-lived (82). To avoid experimental bias, donors of different ages were spread randomly across the sequencing lanes. The study analyzed two additional independent replicas of 1 million unique cDNA reads from the same blood draw for two donors, one aged 18 to 29 and one aged 80 or older.

Points on this clonotype: Its binding antigen is unknown. One end of the junction is discordant with germline, which a read error may explain.

Inclusive of the bounding cysteine and phenylalanine, the CDR3 is 13 residues long. The kept DNA is CDR3 alone, 39 bases in frame from the first base. CDR1 DFQATT and CDR2 SNEGSKA are derived from the germline V gene (reference sequence). The library was generated by 5' RACE. Instrument on record: Illumina HiSeq 2500. A second PCR of about 7 to 12 cycles was performed with a sample-barcoded 5' primer and a J-beta primer mix. Each TCR beta cDNA molecule received a unique molecular identifier from a template-switch 5' adaptor carrying 12 random nucleotides. Each sample yielded at least 2.5 million CDR3-containing paired-end reads. The Mint cDNA synthesis kit, primed by a TRBC-specific oligonucleotide, was used to synthesize first-strand cDNA from all RNA. After uracil-DNA glycosylase treatment, a first 18-cycle PCR used universal primers M1SS and BC2_uni_R on all cDNA. In the authors' own workflow: Normalization of each sample was performed by random selection of 1 million high-quality reads, each carrying a distinct molecular identifier. Reads sharing molecular identifiers were discarded rather than binned into consensus sequences. MiTCR, set to a Q25 quality threshold and the strictest error-elimination algorithm, was used for CDR3 identification, clonotype clustering and error correction. A nonparametric unseen species model using Euler transformation provided a lower-bound estimate of total TCR beta diversity. TCRdb trimmed the raw reads at Q25, called clones with MiXCR and kept productive beta chains. Merged by CDR3 protein, the rows form single entries marked with the most common genes and DNA. It is TCRdb's table, rather than the study itself, that gives the V and J calls and clone size. This sample is represented by 1,300,000 or so distinct CDR3 sequences; around 59% of them were singletons. The top ten clones comprise more than 6% of the sample.

Donors were around 37 systemically healthy Caucasian individuals from Russia aged roughly 6 to 100 years. Ten milliliters of peripheral blood were drawn from each donor into EDTA-treated Vacutainer tubes. Ficoll-Paque density-gradient centrifugation was used to isolate PBMCs, with at least 6.5 million per sample. Trizol reagent was used to extract total RNA from the PBMCs, yielding at least 6 micrograms per sample. For every donor, flow cytometry on a PBMC aliquot measured the percentage of naive CD45RAhigh/CD27high T cells. Summary of the overall study and its limitations: Estimates of total diversity from one million sequenced T cells were regarded as lower bounds and underestimates. The percentage of naive T cells measured by flow cytometry correlated strongly with observed TCR beta diversity. Conclusive comparison of naive and antigen-experienced compartments was prevented by the profiling of bulk unsorted PBMCs. Compared with the aged group, the long-lived group had more naive CD4+ T cells, fewer expanded clones and increased TCR diversity, suggesting age selection. As age increased, observed TCR beta diversity per million T cells dropped in a roughly linear way, and a significant reduction was already evident by age 40. The CMV infection status of donors was not known, potentially confounding age-related changes in expanded clonotypes.

The chain links TRBV20-1 with TRBJ2-5; perhaps TRBD1 is the D gene, with 6 bases matching. The clonotype originates from a man between 18 and 35 years old in good health. Sequencing was performed on blood. CDR3 sequence: CSARGPGTWTQYF. The DNA sequence reads TGCAGTGCGAGAGGACCAGGGACATGGACCCAGTACTTC.